This T cell receptor beta chain is from a study of tumor-infiltrating lymphocytes in primary liver carcinoma. At the level of the study: Surgeons treated the primary liver carcinoma of the patients by surgical resection. Men and women, 30 to 69 years of age, made up the patients.

Overall study results and limits: Researchers found tumor-adjacent and tumor-blood pairs overlapped less than tumor region pairs.

The CDR3 length is 12 residues. Germline DNA was extracted alongside blood RNA, which was obtained from unsorted whole blood. Collected before surgery were 3 to 4 milliliters of peripheral blood. Making TCR beta cDNA involved roughly 500 ng total RNA and a constant-region primer. Three nested multiplex PCR rounds of slightly modified ARM-PCR generated TCR beta libraries. Primers for the first two PCR rounds were TRBV1-TRBV30 forward primers and a C-beta reverse primer (10 cycles per round). TCRdb re-derived calls from the multiplex PCR reads in MiXCR, one entry per CDR3 protein. The table includes just over 300,000 distinct CDR3 sequences, 45% to 70% detected once. As for this clonotype: Its antigen remains unidentified. One end of the junction does not line up with germline, which may come from a read error.

The sequencing sample was made of peripheral blood. The sequence was collected from a woman younger than 45 with primary liver carcinoma and hepatitis B virus infection. The rearrangement uses TRBV12-3 or TRBV12-4 and TRBJ1-4; the D is unclear. The CDR3 region is CASSLPGRKLVF. CDR3 bases: TGTGCCAGCAGTTTACCCGGACGGAAACTGGTTTTT.